This TCR beta chain was captured in a study of cytomegalovirus exposure and HLA in healthy donors. The PCR employed 60 Vbeta primers together with 13 Jbeta primers. Profiling relied on immunoSEQ multiplex PCR, and the TCRdb table lists in-frame clones only, not all of them. The sample shows around 90,000 clones, around 62% of them seen only once. There are 14 residues in the CDR3. Trimming took off 4 bases at V and 5 bases at J, with 15 bases between the two ends. Germline CDR1 and CDR2: SGHRS and YFSETQ. This TCR derives from a woman between 25 and 40 years old in good health and CMV-seropositive. Material: PBMCs. The chain is built from TRBV5-1 and TRBJ1-2, with D tentatively TRBD1 (5 bases). The chain's CDR3 is CASSPRDPGYGYTF. The CDR3 region has the DNA TGCGCCAGCAGCCCGCGGGACCCGGGGTATGGCTACACCTTC.